This is a list of T cell receptor beta chains from one sample in a study of OX40 agonist ivuxolimab in advanced cancers. This table comes from immunoSEQ multiplex PCR, and its TCRdb copy is limited to in-frame clones, with some not included. Of 80,000 or so clones in the sample, more than 70% are singletons; the top ten hold around 2.1%. Here the sequenced sample was CD4+ or CD8+ T cells sorted from blood, taken in a trial of the OX40 agonist ivuxolimab. All receptors derive from an adult with an advanced solid tumor such as melanoma, head and neck, liver or kidney cancer. CDR3s include the opening cysteine and the closing phenylalanine or tryptophan. The order of the fields is clone size, V gene, J gene, D gene, CDR3 protein. A D gene is named only where the DNA matches it firmly. Rows give clone size only sometimes, using once, few, many, or a class for an expanded clone.

>NA|TRBV7-3|TRBJ2-3|TRBD2
CASSLRPRLAGGTDTQYF
>once|TRBV5-6|TRBJ2-5|NA
CASRPRDNQETQYF
>NA|TRBV5-4|TRBJ1-2|TRBD1
CASSSGQALYGYTF
>NA|TRBV7-7|TRBJ2-2|NA
CAVSLSPGELFF
>NA|TRBV5-4|TRBJ2-6|NA
CASGFEGSANVLTF
>NA|TRBV11-3|TRBJ2-7|NA
CASSPRGGGEQYF
>many|TRBV19|TRBJ2-7|NA
CASSWRTVSSYEQYF
>once|TRBV4-3|TRBJ2-2|NA
CASSQGSGASDTGELFF
>NA|TRBV28|TRBJ2-5|TRBD1
CASLGGELNTETQYF
>NA|TRBV30|TRBJ1-1|TRBD1
CALAAPLPQGADTEAFF
>few|TRBV28|TRBJ1-5|NA
CASSSPAVGGGSNQPQHF
>NA|TRBV7-2|TRBJ2-1|NA
CASSLARIDEQFF
>NA|TRBV10-3|TRBJ2-2|NA
CAIRRTENTGELFF
>NA|TRBV28|TRBJ2-1|NA
CASRRRVAAYNEQFF
>NA|TRBV6-5|TRBJ2-1|NA
CASSYSSGRVYNEQFF
>NA|TRBV7-6|TRBJ1-1|NA
CASSLRPDVEAFF
>once|TRBV14|TRBJ2-4|NA
CASSHGRVGFRNIQYF
>NA|TRBV5-1|TRBJ2-5|NA
CASSVTGWEGQETQYF
>NA|TRBV5-8|TRBJ2-1|NA
CASSLNRAVGYNEQFF
>NA|TRBV27|TRBJ2-7|NA
CASSETQLGEQYF
>NA|TRBV6-1|TRBJ2-5|NA
CASTMGIVETQYF
>NA|TRBV6-1|TRBJ2-7|NA
CASSEARAISSYEQYF
>NA|TRBV27|TRBJ2-1|TRBD2
CASSLPLAGRSYNEQFF
>NA|TRBV6-6|TRBJ1-1|NA
CASSSLRRLGTEAFF
>few|TRBV2|TRBJ1-5|NA
CASRYANQPQHF
>NA|TRBV28|TRBJ2-5|TRBD2
CASLAGGARETQYF
>NA|TRBV19|TRBJ1-5|NA
CASSIIQGLYSNQPQHF
>NA|TRBV2|TRBJ2-5|TRBD1
CASSLTGGQETQYF
>NA|TRBV30|TRBJ1-6|NA
CAWSPRGGRNSPLHF
>NA|TRBV28|TRBJ2-3|NA
CASIGRRTDTQYF
>NA|TRBV2|TRBJ2-4|TRBD1
CASRINRGNIQYF
>NA|TRBV7-6|TRBJ1-4|TRBD1
CASSSSGGGGEKLFF
>once|TRBV19|TRBJ1-2|NA
CASSVPGRGGYTF
>NA|TRBV29-1|TRBJ1-1|NA
CSVDTPEAFF
>NA|TRBV6-1|TRBJ1-2|TRBD1
CASSDGTGGYGYTF
>NA|TRBV10-3|TRBJ1-3|NA
CAITGGNGNTIYF
>NA|TRBV29-1|TRBJ1-5|TRBD1
CSVWTGRNQPQHF
>NA|TRBV21-1|TRBJ1-1|NA
CASSKEWILPAEAFF
>NA|TRBV5-1|TRBJ1-5|NA
CASSTGESNQPQHF
>NA|TRBV5-4|NA|NA
CASSLGSVGSTGELFF
>once|TRBV2|TRBJ1-5|NA
CASSEESSNQPQHF
>once|TRBV6-1|TRBJ2-1|TRBD2
CASKAGGRAWVEQFF
>NA|TRBV7-9|TRBJ2-7|NA
CASSLGDRSYEQYF
>once|TRBV10-3|TRBJ1-1|NA
CAITVGQNTEAFF
>NA|TRBV6-5|TRBJ2-1|NA
CASSFSGGFEQFF
>NA|TRBV7-3|TRBJ2-6|NA
CASSNRAGANVLTF
>NA|TRBV7-2|TRBJ2-1|TRBD2
CASSSTAGGLYNEQFF
>once|TRBV13|TRBJ1-2|TRBD1
CASSFVGQGGYGYTF